The 15 T cell receptor beta chains below come from one sample, sequenced in a study of blood T cell repertoires in COVID-19. This table comes from immunoSEQ multiplex PCR, and its TCRdb copy is limited to in-frame clones, with some not included. The sample records about 66,000 clones, 88% being singletons. The sequencing sample was made of peripheral blood. The receptors stem from a man between 65 and 80 years old with acute or convalescent COVID-19.

The chain carries TRBV7-3 and TRBJ2-3; TRBD2 matches at 12 bases. Trimming cost V 5 bases and J 9 bases; bases outside gene matches: 9. CDR1 is SGHTA and CDR2 is FQGTGA in the germline V gene. The CDR3 contains 15 residues. The CDR3 DNA sequence: TGTGCCAGCAGCCCTAGCGGGGGGGCCGGGGTGACGCAGTATTTT. Its translation: CASSPSGGAGVTQYF.

The chain carries TRBV7-2 and TRBJ2-7; D is perhaps TRBD1 (5 bases). This CDR3 has 18 amino acids. The V end was cut by 2 bases, the J end by 0 bases, with 20 bases between. Germline CDR1 SGHTA, CDR2 FQGNSA. CDR3 nucleotide sequence: TGTGCCAGCAGCTTATTTGTTGACAGAAAATCATCCTCCTACGAGCAGTACTTC. Translating gives CASSLFVDRKSSSYEQYF.

The V gene is TRBV19, the J gene TRBJ2-3, with TRBD1 matching 7 bases. The germline gives CDR1 LNHDA, CDR2 SQIVND (reference sequence). CDR3 size: 16 residues. Trimming removed 5 bases from V and 6 bases from J; junction bases left unmatched: 14. CDR3 sequence: CASSPPFNRGSDTQYF. CDR3 bases: TGTGCCAGTAGTCCTCCCTTTAACAGGGGATCGGATACGCAGTATTTT.

The chain carries TRBV2 and TRBJ2-2, with D hard to call. V gave up 4 bases and J gave up 1 base, with 7 bases separating them. The CDR3 runs 14 residues. The V gene's germline CDR1 is SNHLY and CDR2 FYNNEI. CDR3 residues: CASSVLRNTGELFF. DNA of the CDR3: TGTGCCAGCAGTGTACTCCGGAACACCGGGGAGCTGTTTTTT.

The J gene is TRBJ2-2, the V gene TRBV9, with D possibly matching TRBD2 (6 bases). Germline V gene lookup returns CDR1 SGDLS and CDR2 YYNGEE. The CDR3 totals 17 residues. Between the trimmed V and J ends, which lost 4 bases and 1 base, there was a span of 17 bases. CDR3 protein: CASSPLKGGVNTGELFF. For the CDR3, the DNA is TGTGCCAGCAGCCCACTAAAAGGCGGGGTGAACACCGGGGAGCTGTTTTTT.

The chain links TRBV5-1 to TRBJ2-1, with unresolved D. CDR1 is SGHRS and CDR2 is YFSETQ in the germline V gene. Trimming took off 0 bases at V and 0 bases at J, with 10 bases between the two ends. The CDR3 runs 16 residues. Here the CDR3 DNA reads TGCGCCAGCAGCTTGGGTGCGCTGAGCTCCTACAATGAGCAGTTCTTC. Translation: CASSLGALSSYNEQFF.

V usage is TRBV24-1 and J usage is TRBJ2-1; 7 bases map to TRBD2. The length of the CDR3 is 16 residues. The junction had 5 bases not matched to a gene; V was cut back by 3 bases and J by 1 base. Germline CDR1 and CDR2: KGHDR and SFDVKD. The CDR3 sequence: CATSDGLAVSYNEQFF. CDR3 coding DNA: TGTGCCACCAGTGATGGGCTAGCGGTATCCTACAATGAGCAGTTCTTC.

CDR3 region: CASSPGQGRTGELFF. In nucleotides, the CDR3 is TGTGCCAGTAGTCCGGGACAGGGTAGAACCGGGGAGCTGTTTTTT. The chain combines TRBV19 with TRBJ2-2; TRBD1 aligns across 9 bases. Germline V gives CDR1 LNHDA, CDR2 SQIVND (reference sequence). J was trimmed by 5 bases and V by 5 bases; bases with no gene match: 6. The CDR3 sequence is 15 residues long.

The V gene is TRBV28, the J gene TRBJ1-6; D is unclear. The CDR3 runs to 14 residues. Looked up from germline, CDR1 is MDHEN and CDR2 is SYDVKM. V lost 3 bases, J lost 13 bases, and 16 bases lay in between. The CDR3 coding sequence is TGTGCCAGCAGTTTCCCTCTTAGCAATCGTCCCCTCCACTTT. This sequence encodes CASSFPLSNRPLHF.

DNA for the CDR3: TGTGCCAGTAGTATGAGAGACACTAATCAGCCCCAGCATTTT. It specifies CASSMRDTNQPQHF. The rearrangement uses TRBV19 and TRBJ1-5; D is unresolved. The germline CDR1 and CDR2 sequences are LNHDA and SQIVND (reference sequence). The CDR3 runs 14 residues. V was pared by 3 bases and J by 4 bases, with 10 bases between.

This rearrangement joins TRBV6-1 to TRBJ2-7, with 8 bases aligning to TRBD1. The V segment lost 6 bases and the J segment 3 bases; nucleotides outside the gene matches: 7. The CDR3 loop spans 14 amino acids. Germline values: CDR1 MNHNS, CDR2 SASEGT. CDR3 residues: CASRYGQGSYEQYF. The CDR3 nucleotides are TGTGCCAGCAGATACGGACAGGGTAGCTACGAGCAGTACTTC.

This rearrangement joins TRBV4-2 to TRBJ1-3; a possible D gene is TRBD1 (6 bases). Germline V CDR1 and CDR2: LGHNA, YNFKEQ. V was trimmed by 4 bases and J by 8 bases, leaving 15 bases between them. The CDR3 contains 14 residues. The CDR3 protein is CASSPGTKRDTIYF. The CDR3 DNA reads TGTGCCAGCAGCCCTGGGACAAAGAGAGACACCATATATTTT.

The CDR3 sequence: CASSGQTGDNEKLFF. The DNA of the CDR3 is TGCGCCAGCAGTGGCCAGACAGGGGATAATGAAAAACTGTTTTTT. The chain combines TRBV5-1 with TRBJ1-4, with 8 bases aligning to TRBD1. V dropped 5 bases and J dropped 4; count of bases not matched to a gene: 7. In germline, CDR1 is SGHRS, CDR2 YFSETQ. The CDR3 length is 15 residues.

The chain employs TRBV27 and TRBJ2-1; D is undetermined. Germline V gives CDR1 MNHEY, CDR2 SMNVEV (reference sequence). Trimming took off 2 bases at V and 0 bases at J, with 11 bases between the two ends. This CDR3 has 16 residues. CDR3 bases: TGTGCCAGCAGTTTAGTCGGGTACCGCTCCTACAATGAGCAGTTCTTC. It is translated as CASSLVGYRSYNEQFF.

The rearrangement links TRBV12-5 to TRBJ2-3; the match to TRBD2 covers 10 bases. Germline trimming cut 2 bases from V and 6 bases from J; bases unmatched to any gene: 11. This CDR3 comprises 17 residues. Germline CDR1 LGHNT, CDR2 FRNRAP. This chain's CDR3 is CASGLSASGGPGDTQYF. In nucleotides, the CDR3 is TGTGCTAGTGGTTTGTCTGCTAGCGGGGGCCCAGGGGATACGCAGTATTTT. The entire variable domain, with the rest obtained from reference TRBV12-5 and TRBJ2-3, is as follows: DARVTQTPRHKVTEMGQEVTMRCQPILGHNTVFWYRQTMMQGLELLAYFRNRAPLDDSGMPKDRFSAEMPDATLATLKIQPSEPRDSAVYFCASGLSASGGPGDTQYFGPGTRLTVL.